The 8 T cell receptor beta chains below were found in one sample sequenced in a study of blood T cell repertoires in COVID-19. TCRdb keeps only in-frame clones here, not all; method: immunoSEQ multiplex PCR. The sample carries 100,000 to 150,000 clones, roughly three quarters recorded once. Specimen: peripheral blood. Receptors originate from a middle-aged man with active or convalescent COVID-19.

The J gene is TRBJ1-3, the V gene TRBV5-8; TRBD1 aligns across 11 bases. V shed 4 bases and J 8 bases; nucleotides not matched to a gene: 2. The V gene's germline CDR1 is SGHTS and CDR2 YDEGEE. This CDR3 region has 13 residues. The CDR3 sequence: CASSRTGGYTIYF. The CDR3 DNA sequence: TGTGCCAGCAGCCGGACAGGGGGCTACACCATATATTTT.

This clone occurred once. The J gene is TRBJ1-2, the V gene TRBV4-1; TRBD1 agrees at 10 bases. This CDR3 is 14 amino acids long. In germline, CDR1 is MGHRA, CDR2 YSYEKL. With 8 bases clipped from V and 6 bases from J, the junction kept 9 bases outside the gene matches. DNA for the CDR3: TGCGCCAGCCGGCCGGGGACAGGGGCGAATGGCTACACCTTC. This codes for CASRPGTGANGYTF.

V gene TRBV7-2 combines with J gene TRBJ2-4, with D possibly being TRBD1 (5 bases). The CDR3 is made up of 16 amino acids. V was shortened by 5 bases and J by 2 bases, with 16 bases between the two germline ends. CDR1 is SGHTA and CDR2 is FQGNSA in the germline V gene. Here the CDR3 DNA reads TGTGCCAGCAGCCCCAGGGCCAGCGACACCAAAAACATTCAGTACTTC. It translates to CASSPRASDTKNIQYF.

The chain is built from TRBV19 and TRBJ1-1; TRBD1 is a possible D gene (5 bases). The ends were cut back, 7 bases at V and 8 bases at J, with 20 bases in the middle. The CDR3 loop spans 14 amino acids. Germline V CDR1 and CDR2: LNHDA, SQIVND (reference sequence). The CDR3 spells CASTSTLGTPEAFF. The CDR3 nucleotides are TGTGCCAGTACCTCCACCCTAGGGACTCCAGAAGCTTTCTTT.

The J gene is TRBJ1-2, the V gene TRBV6-5; D ambiguous. V lost 5 bases and J lost 5, with 12 bases in between. The germline gives CDR1 MNHEY, CDR2 SVGAGI. CDR3 size: 13 residues. CDR3 amino acids: CASSPVDFYGYTF. DNA of the CDR3: TGTGCCAGCAGTCCCGTGGACTTTTATGGCTACACCTTC.

The V call is TRBV2, the J call TRBJ1-6; 10 nucleotides match TRBD1. The trim removed 3 bases at V and 10 bases at J, leaving 6 bases unmatched. The germline CDR1 and CDR2 sequences are SNHLY and FYNNEI. The CDR3 totals 15 residues. Here the CDR3 DNA reads TGTGCCAGCAGTGATGCCCGGACAGGGGGATCACCCCTCCACTTT. Its protein is CASSDARTGGSPLHF.

The chain has TRBV28 and TRBJ1-5; 9 bases map to TRBD1. Germline values: CDR1 MDHEN, CDR2 SYDVKM. The CDR3 is 15 amino acids. Losses at the gene ends were 6 bases for V and 0 bases for J; bases not matched to a gene: 3. CDR3 sequence: CASSRTGDSNQPQHF. CDR3 nucleotides: TGTGCCAGCAGCCGGACAGGGGATAGCAATCAGCCCCAGCATTTT.

The chain employs TRBV29-1 and TRBJ1-1, with TRBD1 matching 8 bases. V lost 5 bases, J lost 0 bases, and 8 bases stayed unmatched. The CDR3 runs 15 residues. Germline CDR1 reads SQVTM; CDR2 reads ANQGSEA. The chain's CDR3 is CSVLGQGGVNTEAFF. The CDR3 nucleotides are TGCAGCGTTCTAGGACAGGGAGGCGTGAACACTGAAGCTTTCTTT. The full variable domain, with the rest looked up from reference TRBV29-1 and TRBJ1-1, is SAVISQKPSRDICQRGTSLTIQCQVDSQVTMMFWYRQQPGQSLTLIATANQGSEATYESGFVIDKFPISRPNLTFSTLTVSNMSPEDSSIYLCSVLGQGGVNTEAFFGQGTRLTVV.